Sequencing of this TCR beta chain was carried out in a study of blood T cell repertoires in COVID-19. About the study: T cells, B-cell-depleted T cells, or PBMCs supplied cDNA or gDNA.

Germline values: CDR1 KGHSH, CDR2 LQKENI. V lost 1 base to trimming and J lost 3 bases, with 9 bases between them. The CDR3 consists of 14 residues. Original analysis: From reference gene primer amplification, estimates of nucleated cell counts were derived. Profiled with immunoSEQ multiplex PCR; TCRdb holds only in-frame clones, not every one. V, J and clone size are those of that table, while D and trimming were read from the DNA. Among fewer than 250,000 clones listed, about 85% were seen once. Sequencing was carried out using peripheral blood. The receptor was derived from a man aged 65-85 years with acute or convalescent COVID-19. V and J are TRBV18 and TRBJ1-1, with D possibly being TRBD1 (6 bases). The CDR3 here is CASSPRAGDTEAFF. Here the CDR3 DNA reads TGTGCCAGCTCACCACGGGCAGGGGACACTGAAGCTTTCTTT.